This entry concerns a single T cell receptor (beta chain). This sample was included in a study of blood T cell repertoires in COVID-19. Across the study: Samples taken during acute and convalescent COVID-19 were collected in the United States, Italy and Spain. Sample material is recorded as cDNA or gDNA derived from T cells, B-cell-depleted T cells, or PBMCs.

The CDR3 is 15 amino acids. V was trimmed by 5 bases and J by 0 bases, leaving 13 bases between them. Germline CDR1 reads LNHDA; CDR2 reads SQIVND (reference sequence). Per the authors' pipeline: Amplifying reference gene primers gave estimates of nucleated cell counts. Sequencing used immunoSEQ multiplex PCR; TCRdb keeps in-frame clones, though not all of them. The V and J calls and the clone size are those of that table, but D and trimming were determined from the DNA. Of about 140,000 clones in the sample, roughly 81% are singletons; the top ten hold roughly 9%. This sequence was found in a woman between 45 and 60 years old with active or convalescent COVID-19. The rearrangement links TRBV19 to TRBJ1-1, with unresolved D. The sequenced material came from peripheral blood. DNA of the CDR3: TGTGCCAGTAGTCCTGGCGGTCGGTTGAACACTGAAGCTTTCTTT. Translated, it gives CASSPGGRLNTEAFF.